These 8 T cell receptor beta chains originate from one sample sequenced in a study of identical twins. TCRdb itself ran the 5' RACE reads through MiXCR, one entry per CDR3 protein. The sample contains 420,000 or so distinct CDR3 sequences, approximately 17% of which appear only once. Sample: naive T cells sorted from blood. The source of these receptors is a man aged 50 or older in good health.

This clonotype was seen at least ten times. V is TRBV28 and J is TRBJ2-7; D possibly corresponds to TRBD2 (6 bases). Germline V CDR1 and CDR2: MDHEN, SYDVKM. The length of the CDR3 is 13 residues. V dropped 4 bases and J dropped 4 bases, with 11 bases sitting between them. This CDR3 is CASSSHGGYEQYF. The CDR3 DNA reads as TGTGCCAGCAGTTCTCATGGGGGGTACGAGCAGTACTTC.

V gene TRBV27 combines with J gene TRBJ1-6, with D tentatively TRBD1 (5 bases). With 8 bases removed from V and 9 bases from J, the gap between germline ends came to 20 bases. The CDR3 is 15 amino acids. Germline loops: CDR1 MNHEY, CDR2 SMNVEV (reference sequence). CDR3 region: CASGDLRGNGSPLHF. In DNA form, the CDR3 reads TGTGCCAGCGGGGACTTGCGGGGGAATGGTTCACCCCTCCACTTT.

The table lists this clonotype with many counts. This chain joins TRBV3-1 and TRBJ1-6, with a possible D match to TRBD1 (6 bases). The CDR3 has 14 amino acids. CDR1 is LGHDT and CDR2 is YNNKEL in the germline V gene (reference sequence). The V end lost 1 base, the J end lost 9 bases, and 10 bases lay between the germline ends. The CDR3 here is CASSQAWGLSPLHF. CDR3 nucleotide sequence: TGTGCCAGCAGCCAAGCTTGGGGGCTTTCACCCCTCCACTTT.

As concerns this clonotype: Relative to the germline gene, one junction end is altered; a read error may explain this. In DNA, the CDR3 is TGTGCTAGCAGCCCCGGACGGGGAGAGACCCAGTACTTC. This translates into CASSPGRGETQYF. This chain links TRBV7-7 with TRBJ2-5, with D perhaps matching TRBD2 (5 bases). The CDR3 sequence is 13 residues long. Germline loops: CDR1 SSHAT, CDR2 FNYEAQ (reference sequence).

CDR3 region: CASSLGPPETNSPLHF. The CDR3, as DNA: TGTGCCAGCAGTTTGGGCCCACCAGAGACTAATTCACCCCTCCACTTT. The gene calls are TRBV12-3 or TRBV12-4 and TRBJ1-6; D remains unclear. The CDR3 consists of 16 residues. The ends were cut back, 3 bases at V and 6 bases at J, with 15 bases in the middle.

The V call is TRBV11-2, the J call TRBJ2-4; 9 bases map to TRBD2. Germline trimming cut 5 bases from V and 7 bases from J; bases unmatched to any gene: 15. This CDR3 is built from 17 residues. Germline V gene lookup returns CDR1 SGHAT and CDR2 FQNNGV. Written as DNA, the CDR3 is TGTGCCAGCAGCCTCAAGATGGGGGGAAGCGGGAGGAACATTCAGTACTTC. Residues: CASSLKMGGSGRNIQYF.

This chain connects TRBV15 to TRBJ2-7; D gene unclear. Per germline, CDR1 LNHNV and CDR2 YYDKDF (reference sequence). V was trimmed by 1 base and J by 0 bases, leaving 10 bases between them. CDR3 length: 15 residues. The CDR3 region has the DNA TGTGCCACCAGCAGAGTAAGTCGGAGCTCCTACGAGCAGTACTTC. It is translated as CATSRVSRSSYEQYF.

The chain carries TRBV7-9 and TRBJ2-3, with 12 bases that match TRBD2. J was trimmed by 6 bases and V by 5 bases; bases with no gene match: 9. CDR3 length: 16 residues. In germline, CDR1 is SEHNR, CDR2 FQNEAQ (reference sequence). The CDR3 DNA follows: TGTGCCAGCAGCACCAGACTAGCGGGAGTTGAGGATACGCAGTATTTT. Translating gives CASSTRLAGVEDTQYF.